The 31 T cell receptor beta chains in this list originate from one sample, sequenced in a study of graft-versus-host responses after intestinal transplantation. Clones were sequenced by immunoSEQ multiplex PCR, and TCRdb holds only the in-frame ones, with some missing. The sample lists roughly 69,000 clones, roughly 92% occurring once. The sample here was bone marrow, taken approximately 740 days after intestinal transplantation. The receptor source for this set is a human patient who received an intestinal transplant, so some T cells may come from the graft donor.

The chain carries TRBV7-6 and TRBJ1-1; the D is unclear. The CDR3 is 11 amino acids. In germline, CDR1 is SGHVS, CDR2 FNYEAQ. The germline V and J ends were trimmed by 6 bases and 6 bases, with 8 bases remaining between them. The CDR3 DNA sequence: TGTGCCAGCAGTCTTGAGGCTGAAGCTTTCTTT. The encoded protein is CASSLEAEAFF.

The chain employs TRBV13 and TRBJ1-6, with 9 bases aligning to TRBD1. V gave up 4 bases and J gave up 7 bases; unmatched junction bases: 5. Germline CDR1 reads PRHDT; CDR2 reads FYEKMQ (reference sequence). The CDR3 has 15 residues. CDR3 sequence reads: CASSSGTGRNSPLHF. The CDR3, as DNA: TGTGCCAGCAGCTCCGGGACAGGGAGGAATTCACCCCTCCACTTT.

The chain is built from TRBV9 and TRBJ1-2; the D gene is possibly TRBD1 (6 bases). Germline values: CDR1 SGDLS, CDR2 YYNGEE. V was pared by 0 bases and J by 8 bases, with 20 bases between. This CDR3 contains 16 residues. This CDR3 is CASSVARDNPTGGYTF. For the CDR3, the DNA is TGTGCCAGCAGCGTAGCTCGGGACAATCCCACTGGAGGCTACACCTTC.

The chain combines TRBV6-6 with TRBJ1-1; no definite D call. Trimming removed 0 bases at V and 3 bases at J, with 11 bases between. Germline V CDR1 and CDR2: MNHNY, SVGAGI (reference sequence). CDR3 size: 15 residues. The CDR3 here is CASSYSIGSDTEAFF. The CDR3 DNA reads as TGTGCCAGCAGTTACTCGATCGGTTCAGACACTGAAGCTTTCTTT.

J is TRBJ2-2 and V is TRBV10-2, with 8 positions matching TRBD2. The CDR3 has 15 residues. The V segment lost 2 bases and the J segment 3 bases; nucleotides outside the gene matches: 2. Germline V gene data show CDR1 as WSHSY and CDR2 as SAAADI. CDR3 sequence (DNA): TGCGCCAGCAGTGAGATTAGCGGGGACACCGGGGAGCTGTTTTTT. As protein: CASSEISGDTGELFF.

This sequence joins TRBV5-6 and TRBJ2-5, with D possibly being TRBD1 (6 bases). CDR3 size: 13 residues. Trimming took off 4 bases at V and 1 base at J, with 8 bases between the two ends. Germline-derived CDR1 and CDR2 are SGHDT and YYEEEE. Written as DNA, the CDR3 is TGTGCCAGCAGCCAGGGGTTCCAAGAGACCCAGTACTTC. Translation: CASSQGFQETQYF.

This clone was seen only once. The CDR3 DNA is TGCGCCAGCAGCTTCCCCCGGGTCGGACTAGCGGGAGTGTCGGAGCAGTTCTTC. As protein: CASSFPRVGLAGVSEQFF. The chain has TRBV5-1 and TRBJ2-1; 13 bases map to TRBD2. Germline lookup yields CDR1 SGHRS and CDR2 YFSETQ. Losses at the gene ends were 2 bases for V and 10 bases for J; bases not matched to a gene: 15. This CDR3 comprises 18 residues.

This clone was detected only once. The chain combines TRBV11-3 with TRBJ2-1; possible D gene TRBD2, 5 bases. CDR1 is SGHNT and CDR2 is YENEEA in the germline V gene. V was shortened by 5 bases and J by 6 bases, with 23 bases between the two germline ends. The CDR3 is made up of 17 amino acids. The DNA for the CDR3 is TGTGCCAGCAGCGACCGACCCGGGATAGATGAACCCAATGAGCAGTTCTTC. It is translated as CASSDRPGIDEPNEQFF.

The chain employs TRBV7-3 and TRBJ1-6; 9 nucleotides match TRBD1. This CDR3 spans 15 amino acids. CDR1 and CDR2 (germline): SGHTA, FQGTGA. V was pared by 5 bases and J by 7 bases, with 6 bases of the junction left unmatched. The CDR3 sequence: CASSRRGTGNSPLHF. The CDR3 DNA reads as TGTGCCAGCAGCCGAAGGGGGACAGGGAATTCACCCCTCCACTTT. The whole variable domain, filled in from reference TRBV7-3 and TRBJ1-6, reads GAGVSQTPSNKVTEKGKYVELRCDPISGHTALYWYRQSLGQGPEFLIYFQGTGAADDSGLPNDRFFAVRPEGSVSTLKIQRTERGDSAVYLCASSRRGTGNSPLHFGNGTRLTVT.

This chain connects TRBV6-1 to TRBJ2-7; D is tentatively TRBD1 or TRBD2 (5 bases each). The germline V gene has CDR1 MNHNS and CDR2 SASEGT. Trimming cost V 1 base and J 4 bases, with 20 bases left between them. The CDR3 has 17 amino acids. The CDR3 reads CASSEEFPGAWGYEQYF. DNA for the CDR3: TGTGCCAGCAGTGAAGAGTTCCCAGGTGCGTGGGGGTACGAGCAGTACTTC.

This chain joins TRBV5-4 and TRBJ1-3; D ambiguous. Trimming cost V 1 base and J 0 bases, with 8 bases left between them. The germline gives CDR1 SGHNT, CDR2 YYREEE (reference sequence). CDR3 length: 15 amino acids. The CDR3 DNA sequence: TGTGCCAGCAGCTTGTCATTAAACTCTGGAAACACCATATATTTT. Amino acids: CASSLSLNSGNTIYF.

V and J are TRBV7-6 and TRBJ2-2; tentatively, D is TRBD1 (6 bases). Trimming took 1 base from V and 1 from J, leaving 10 bases between them. Germline V lookup: CDR1 SGHVS, CDR2 FNYEAQ. CDR3 length equals 16 residues. CDR3 protein: CASSLVGTRNTGELFF. CDR3 coding DNA: TGTGCCAGCAGCTTAGTAGGGACAAGGAACACCGGGGAGCTGTTTTTT.

V is TRBV7-3 and J is TRBJ2-7, with 7 bases that match TRBD2. The CDR3 loop spans 14 amino acids. V trimming: 5 bases; J trimming: 3 bases; junction bases outside the gene matches: 7. The germline V gene has CDR1 SGHTA and CDR2 FQGTGA. The CDR3 is CASSPSGRVYEQYF. The CDR3 DNA reads TGTGCCAGCAGCCCTTCAGGGAGGGTCTACGAGCAGTACTTC.

The V gene is TRBV7-3, the J gene TRBJ1-5, with D possibly matching TRBD1 (5 bases). The CDR3 consists of 13 residues. The V and J ends lost 3 bases and 7 bases respectively, with 10 bases between them. The germline V gene has CDR1 SGHTA and CDR2 FQGTGA. The CDR3 DNA follows: TGTGCCAGCAGCTTCGGGGCGGGGCAGCCCCAGCATTTT. Protein product: CASSFGAGQPQHF.

This chain connects TRBV6-1 to TRBJ1-6; D is unresolved. Trimming left V 4 bases short and J 0 bases short, with 13 bases between. This CDR3 is 17 amino acids long. Germline CDR1 MNHNS, CDR2 SASEGT. The CDR3: CASSGGRPSSYNSPLHF. The DNA of the CDR3 is TGTGCCAGCAGTGGCGGACGGCCCAGCTCCTATAATTCACCCCTCCACTTT.

Concerning this clone itself: The sample carries other DNA sequences with the same CDR3. The rearrangement links TRBV9 to TRBJ2-2; D might be TRBD1 (5 bases). Looked up from germline, CDR1 is SGDLS and CDR2 is YYNGEE. The CDR3 length is 13 residues. Trimming cost V 2 bases and J 4 bases, with 6 bases left between them. The CDR3 reads CASSVRVTGELFF. CDR3 sequence (DNA): TGTGCCAGCAGCGTCAGGGTCACCGGGGAGCTGTTTTTT.

V gene TRBV14 combines with J gene TRBJ2-3; 9 bases are shared with TRBD2. CDR1 is SGHDN, CDR2 FVKESK, per germline. The CDR3 length is 17 residues. Losses at the gene ends were 4 bases for V and 2 bases for J; bases not matched to a gene: 10. The CDR3, as DNA: TGTGCCAGCAGCCCGAAGACTAGCGGCCGTTTCACAGATACGCAGTATTTT. It yields the protein CASSPKTSGRFTDTQYF.

The chain couples TRBV7-9 to TRBJ2-7, with 8 bases fitting TRBD2. With V trimmed by 5 bases and J by 2 bases, 5 bases remained unmatched. The germline V gene encodes CDR1 SEHNR and CDR2 FQNEAQ (reference sequence). The CDR3 is 14 amino acids. CDR3 in amino acids: CASSSSGEPYEQYF. The CDR3 nucleotides read TGTGCCAGCAGCAGTAGCGGGGAACCCTACGAGCAGTACTTC.

V usage is TRBV4-1 and J usage is TRBJ1-1, with D unclear. Germline V CDR1 and CDR2: MGHRA, YSYEKL. The CDR3 is 15 residues long. Trimming took 3 bases from V and 3 from J, leaving 14 bases between them. The CDR3 bases are TGCGCCAGCAGCCAGGGTCGAGGTACCTACACTGAAGCTTTCTTT. Amino acid sequence: CASSQGRGTYTEAFF.

This chain links TRBV7-2 with TRBJ2-1; weak D call: TRBD2 (7 bases). There are 14 residues in the CDR3. V was trimmed by 7 bases and J by 7 bases, leaving 17 bases between them. Germline V gene lookup returns CDR1 SGHTA and CDR2 FQGNSA. The CDR3 protein is CASTLGGRVNEQFF. Here the CDR3 DNA reads TGTGCCAGCACCCTGGGGGGGCGAGTTAATGAGCAGTTCTTC.

The V gene is TRBV7-6, the J gene TRBJ2-7; TRBD2 matches at 8 bases. The ends lost 4 bases at V and 3 bases at J; junction bases unmatched: 17. The CDR3 has 18 amino acids. The germline V gene has CDR1 SGHVS and CDR2 FNYEAQ. The chain's CDR3 is CASSSPRQGTGGSYEQYF. For the CDR3, the DNA is TGTGCCAGCAGCTCCCCTCGGCAGGGTACGGGAGGGAGCTACGAGCAGTACTTC.

This clone was seen a handful of times. This chain links TRBV18 with TRBJ2-7, with TRBD2 matching over 7 bases. CDR3 length: 13 residues. Germline CDR1 KGHSH, CDR2 LQKENI. V gave up 1 base and J gave up 4 bases; unmatched junction bases: 1. CDR3 loop: CASSPRREYEQYF. The CDR3 bases are TGTGCCAGCTCACCACGGCGGGAGTACGAGCAGTACTTC.

This rearrangement joins TRBV27 to TRBJ2-1; TRBD2 matches 7 bases. The J segment lost 3 bases and the V segment lost 1 base, leaving 6 bases of the junction unmatched. Germline assignment: CDR1 MNHEY and CDR2 SMNVEV (reference sequence). The CDR3 consists of 16 residues. The CDR3 DNA follows: TGTGCCAGCAGTTTATTTGCTAGCGGAGTCTACAATGAGCAGTTCTTC. This codes for CASSLFASGVYNEQFF.

The chain joins TRBV10-3 to TRBJ2-1; TRBD2 matches at 14 bases. CDR3 length equals 15 residues. V shed 4 bases, J shed 7 bases, and the junction held 3 bases outside the gene matches. Germline V lookup: CDR1 ENHRY, CDR2 SYGVKD. The CDR3 region is CAISAGTSGGNEQFF. CDR3 nucleotides: TGTGCCATCAGTGCTGGGACTAGCGGGGGAAATGAGCAGTTCTTC.

The rearrangement joins TRBV6-1 to TRBJ2-7; weak D call: TRBD2 (5 bases). V lost 10 bases and J 1 base, leaving 20 bases between the germline ends. Germline lookup yields CDR1 MNHNS and CDR2 SASEGT. The CDR3 runs to 15 residues. In DNA, the CDR3 is TGTGCCACCAAGGAGGCCCACACCGGATCCTACGAGCAGTACTTC. It is translated as CATKEAHTGSYEQYF.

This clone was counted a single time. The rearrangement uses TRBV19 and TRBJ2-5, with D perhaps matching TRBD1 (5 bases). CDR3 length: 14 amino acids. Trimming pared 9 bases from V and 1 base from J, leaving 15 bases between. Germline V gives CDR1 LNHDA, CDR2 SQIVND (reference sequence). This CDR3 is CASPRTYLQETQYF. Here the CDR3 DNA reads TGTGCCAGCCCCCGGACATATCTCCAAGAGACCCAGTACTTC.

CDR3 residues: CASSSQVTSTDTQYF. The CDR3 coding sequence is TGTGCCAGCAGTTCCCAAGTAACTAGCACAGATACGCAGTATTTT. The V gene is TRBV6-5, the J gene TRBJ2-3; D remains ambiguous. Germline V lookup: CDR1 MNHEY, CDR2 SVGAGI. V lost 4 bases and J 0 bases, leaving 11 bases between the germline ends. The CDR3 totals 15 residues.

This chain uses TRBV10-1 with TRBJ2-7; no firm D call. From germline, CDR1 is WNHNN and CDR2 SYGVQD (reference sequence). V was cut by 0 bases and J by 0 bases, with 3 bases left in between. This CDR3 region has 13 residues. CDR3 sequence reads: CASSESTSYEQYF. The CDR3 region has the DNA TGCGCCAGCAGTGAGTCGACCTCCTACGAGCAGTACTTC.

The chain carries TRBV7-9 and TRBJ2-1, with D tentatively TRBD2 (6 bases). Looked up from germline, CDR1 is SEHNR and CDR2 is FQNEAQ (reference sequence). The V end was cut by 5 bases, the J end by 8 bases, with 19 bases between. CDR3 length equals 15 residues. The CDR3 coding sequence is TGTGCCAGCAGCCGCGAGGCGGGGCTGGGGTATGAGCAGTTCTTC. This translates into CASSREAGLGYEQFF.

The CDR3, as DNA: TGCGCCAGCAGTGAGGGACAGGGGGCGGCTCAGCCCCAGCATTTT. Its protein is CASSEGQGAAQPQHF. The chain has TRBV10-2 and TRBJ1-5, with 11 bases aligning to TRBD1. V lost 2 bases to trimming and J lost 6 bases; unmatched junction nucleotides: 3. The CDR3 covers 15 residues. Per the germline V gene, CDR1 is WSHSY and CDR2 is SAAADI.

This rearrangement joins TRBV6-5 to TRBJ2-5; D gene uncertain. Germline V gene data show CDR1 as MNHEY and CDR2 as SVGAGI. Trimming pared 5 bases from V and 1 base from J, leaving 8 bases between. This CDR3 is 13 amino acids long. Here the CDR3 reads CASSDGFQETQYF. CDR3 sequence (DNA): TGTGCCAGCAGTGACGGGTTCCAAGAGACCCAGTACTTC.